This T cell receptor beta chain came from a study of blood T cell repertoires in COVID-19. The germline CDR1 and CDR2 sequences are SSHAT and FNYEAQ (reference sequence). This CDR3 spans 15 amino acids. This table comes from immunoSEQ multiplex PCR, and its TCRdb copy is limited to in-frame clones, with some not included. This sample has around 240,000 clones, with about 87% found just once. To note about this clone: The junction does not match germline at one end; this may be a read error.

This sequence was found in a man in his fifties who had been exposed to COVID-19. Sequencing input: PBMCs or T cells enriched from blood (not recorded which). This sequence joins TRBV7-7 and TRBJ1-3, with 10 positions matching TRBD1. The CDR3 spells CASSSDRGPGNTIYF. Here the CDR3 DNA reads TGTGCTAGCAGCTCCGACAGGGGGCCGGGAAACACCATATATTTT.